This passage covers 9 T cell receptor beta chains from one sample sequenced in a study of shared clonotypes between healthy human individuals. TCRdb keeps only in-frame clones here, not all; method: immunoSEQ multiplex PCR. The table has about 380,000 clones, approximately 96% seen once. Source material: memory CD8+ T cells sorted from blood. Documented subset: CD45RO+ cells pooled with CCR7-negative TemRA cells. Receptor source: a man aged 25 to 40 in good health.

The chain uses TRBV30 and TRBJ2-4, with D possibly matching TRBD2 (6 bases). Per germline, CDR1 GTSNPN and CDR2 SVGIG (reference sequence). The CDR3 loop spans 13 amino acids. V lost 0 bases to trimming and J lost 9 bases, with 12 bases between them. The DNA for the CDR3 is TGTGCCTGGAGTGTATGGGGGGTAGGCATTCAGTACTTC. It yields the protein CAWSVWGVGIQYF.

This chain links TRBV5-1 with TRBJ2-2; D is perhaps TRBD2 (5 bases). Germline lookup yields CDR1 SGHRS and CDR2 YFSETQ. This CDR3 region has 13 residues. V lost 4 bases and J 3 bases, leaving 7 bases between the germline ends. CDR3 sequence reads: CASSMDYTGELFF. CDR3 nucleotide sequence: TGCGCCAGCAGCATGGACTACACCGGGGAGCTGTTTTTT.

J is TRBJ1-2 and V is TRBV28; D is unresolved. This CDR3 is built from 14 residues. Germline V lookup: CDR1 MDHEN, CDR2 SYDVKM. V was shortened by 2 bases and J by 7 bases, with 14 bases between the two germline ends. This CDR3 is CASSLTSVKGGYTF. The CDR3 DNA is TGTGCCAGCAGTTTAACTTCCGTCAAAGGTGGCTACACCTTC.

The rearrangement links TRBV18 to TRBJ2-4; tentatively, D is TRBD1 (5 bases). Germline values: CDR1 KGHSH, CDR2 LQKENI. CDR3 size: 16 residues. The V end lost 3 bases, the J end lost 0 bases, and 12 bases lay between the germline ends. The CDR3 coding sequence is TGTGCCAGCTCACCGGGGCAGAAACTAGCCAAAAACATTCAGTACTTC. This sequence encodes CASSPGQKLAKNIQYF.

The chain recombines TRBV7-9 with TRBJ1-1; unclear D gene. Deletions cut 3 bases from V and 1 base from J, with 15 bases between. CDR1 is SEHNR and CDR2 is FQNEAQ in the germline V gene (reference sequence). The CDR3 has 16 amino acids. This chain's CDR3 is CASSLVTGQTNTEAFF. The CDR3 coding sequence is TGTGCCAGCAGCTTGGTCACGGGCCAAACGAACACTGAAGCTTTCTTT.

The V gene is TRBV19, the J gene TRBJ2-1; 9 bases align to TRBD2. The CDR3 contains 14 residues. Germline V gene lookup returns CDR1 LNHDA and CDR2 SQIVND (reference sequence). Unmatched junction bases numbered 6, after V lost 5 bases and J lost 7 bases. CDR3 nucleotide sequence: TGTGCCAGTAGTGCTGCGGGAGGGGTGAATGAGCAGTTCTTC. It translates to CASSAAGGVNEQFF. Based on the CDR3 plus reference TRBV19 and TRBJ2-1, the full variable domain is DGGITQSPKYLFRKEGQNVTLSCEQNLNHDAMYWYRQDPGQGLRLIYYSQIVNDFQKGDIAEGYSVSREKKESFPLTVTSAQKNPTAFYLCASSAAGGVNEQFFGPGTRLTVL.

This CDR3 reads CASIQGYEQYF. CDR3 DNA: TGTGCCAGCATTCAGGGGTACGAGCAGTACTTC. The V call is TRBV5-5, the J call TRBJ2-7, with D possibly matching TRBD1 (6 bases). The germline gives CDR1 SGHKS, CDR2 YYEKEE (reference sequence). The CDR3 spans 11 residues. Trimming removed 6 bases from V and 4 bases from J, with 8 bases in between.

The V gene is TRBV19, the J gene TRBJ1-3; D not resolved. V was trimmed by 10 bases and J by 4 bases, leaving 8 bases between them. The CDR3 runs to 11 residues. Germline V gene data show CDR1 as LNHDA and CDR2 as SQIVND (reference sequence). The CDR3 region has the DNA TGTGCCACTATCAACGGAAACACCATATATTTT. Its protein is CATINGNTIYF.

This chain connects TRBV19 to TRBJ1-1; D gene uncertain. This CDR3 comprises 12 residues. The germline gives CDR1 LNHDA, CDR2 SQIVND (reference sequence). With 8 bases removed from V and 0 bases from J, the gap between germline ends came to 7 bases. DNA for the CDR3: TGTGCCAGTGGTTTTTTGAACACTGAAGCTTTCTTT. Translating gives CASGFLNTEAFF.